Included here is one T cell receptor (beta chain) sequence, with context. Its target is not known. J gave up 4 bases and V 5 bases, and 3 bases lay outside the gene matches. There are 14 residues in the CDR3. Germline CDR1 reads LNHDA; CDR2 reads SQIVND (reference sequence). This sample stems from a study of T cell responses to AZD1222 COVID-19 vaccine. Only in-frame clones appear in the TCRdb table, and some are missing; sequencing was by immunoSEQ multiplex PCR. The sample lists around 170,000 clones; 85% to 90% were seen once. Timing groups of about 4 and about 12 weeks for second doses were pooled. Overall study findings and caveats: Receipt of two AZD1222 doses was followed by a rise in Spike-specific TCR breadth and depth. Targets within unmutated variant regions were reportedly found for nearly half of spike-specific TCRs.

The chain carries TRBV19 and TRBJ1-1; TRBD1 matches at 11 bases. This specimen consisted of peripheral blood, obtained 28 days after the second AZD1222 dose. This TCR was recovered from an adult who received the AZD1222 COVID-19 vaccine. The CDR3 is CASSPGTGGTEAFF. CDR3 coding DNA: TGTGCCAGTAGTCCTGGGACAGGGGGCACTGAAGCTTTCTTT.